This TCR beta chain was observed in a study of cytomegalovirus exposure and HLA in healthy donors listed by TCRdb under 2017. With respect to the entire study: An earlier analysis of approximately 550 of the donors reported about 250 Gb of sequence data and some 120 million unique TCR beta sequences from 150 million to 200 million T cells. To predict cytomegalovirus infection status, the study brought together high-throughput TCR immunosequencing, statistical association of individual TCRs with disease status, and machine learning. Donor age, sex, ethnicity and CMV serostatus were collected together with the repertoire data. The study was designed to test whether signatures of past pathogen exposure could be identified by cataloging public T cell receptors. Typing coverage differed by locus: A, B, C, DRB1 and DQB1 were typed in roughly 620-640 donors, DQA1 in 522, DPA1 in around 580, and DPB1 in just under 490. An early release covering roughly 640 HLA-typed donors comprised approximately 290 gigabases of sequencing data and approximately 85 million unique TCR sequences. Class I and class II HLA loci were covered by the typing at four-digit resolution. Of the 350 to 450 genotyped donors, approximately 80% fell in the genetic ancestry cluster associated with self-reported Caucasian donors. Across 398 genotyped donors of the cohort, an average of roughly 250,000 unique TCR beta nucleotide sequences per donor were sequenced, and around 20% of those sequences were non-productive. An earlier analysis of 587 of the donors used high-throughput TCR beta sequencing to judge whether each TCR beta V gene segment behaved as functional or pseudogenic. Several DR-DQ haplotypes were treated as single units for association and clustering because of strong linkage in the cohort. In a later genetic analysis, genome-wide SNP genotypes for about 55% of the roughly 670 donors were used, and that subset was treated as a discovery cohort. The later analysis used no new phenotypic data to find candidate immune exposures, relying instead on TCR beta sequences and their occurrence across donors. A separate validation cohort of 100 to 150 different subjects was used in addition to the 666-subject first cohort. A later analysis re-analyzed previously published TCR beta repertoires from 550 to 700 donors and added high-resolution HLA genotyping to study TCR occurrence patterns. Using immunosequencing, the study profiled T cell repertoires from around 680 subjects and related those repertoires to cytomegalovirus serostatus. All discovery cohort repertoires had been generated on a single sequencing platform.

Taken from cysteine to phenylalanine, the CDR3 has 14 residues. The only DNA kept is the CDR3, 42 bases in frame from the first base. CDR1 WSHSY and CDR2 SAAADI are derived from the germline V gene. V and J lose 6 bases and 3 bases, and a span of 15 bases separates them. The cohort was made up of roughly 670 healthy bone marrow donors. All cohort members were sampled while nominally healthy, although unrecorded immune exposures were likely present. The donor tested CMV seropositive, placing the donor among the 250 to 350 seropositive members of the cohort. Each donor provided a peripheral blood sample, and peripheral blood mononuclear cells were used for TCR beta sequencing. Genomic DNA was extracted from the blood cell samples with the Qiagen DNeasy Blood Extraction Kit. For this clone: Its antigen remains unidentified.

Library generation was performed with the immunoSEQ multiplex PCR assay. For the multiplex PCR, a mixture combining 60 forward primers for TCR Vbeta segments and 13 reverse primers for TCR Jbeta segments was used. Amplification of the CDR3 region of rearranged TCR beta genes was performed with a multiplex PCR assay on genomic DNA. On the Illumina HiSeq System, the amplified TCR beta libraries were sequenced as 87-base-pair reads. The source study handled its data this way. Across the 640 or so repertoires, a later analysis counted tens of millions of unique TCR beta chains, around 11 million of which were shared by at least two donors. Raw reads were error-corrected and collapsed into unique sequences by a nearest-neighbor algorithm in which closely related sequences were merged to remove PCR and sequencing errors. To assign V, D and J gene segments, CDR3 sequences were aligned to IMGT reference sequences. Each retained sequence needed at least a six-nucleotide match to both a V gene segment and a J gene segment. Rearrangements were called productive when the CDR3 lacked stop codons and stayed in frame with V and J; all others were non-productive. CDR3 was defined according to IMGT convention as the region running from the second conserved V-encoded cysteine to the conserved J-encoded phenylalanine. The earlier analysis of about 570 of the donors excluded any sequence lacking an unambiguous match to a single V gene segment. An earlier analysis of fewer than 750 of the donors classified V segments as functional when productive rearrangements were above 56.7% and as segregating when the standard deviation between donors was above 5%. To diagnose cytomegalovirus status from the catalog of TCR beta chain sequences, a statistical classification framework was built. V and J gene assignment, in a later analysis, came from comparing TCR nucleotide sequences with IMGT/GENE-DB human TR gene sequences. The TCRdist pipeline was used in a later analysis to assign CDR3 sequences and most-parsimonious VDJ recombination scenarios. In a later analysis, every TCR beta chain was defined by the combination of its CDR3 amino acid sequence and its V-gene family, and reads without a unique V-gene family were dropped. As a way to deal with suspected cross-contamination and a sequencing artifact, a later analysis dropped approximately 590 nucleotide sequences that were highly shared and had low generation probability. In a later analysis, a clonal expansion index was calculated for each public chain from normalized within-repertoire ranks of inferred template counts. A later analysis computed generation probabilities with a VDJ recombination model fitted to out-of-frame rearrangements, and checked the results against IGoR. In a later analysis, TCR-TCR, TCR-HLA and TCR-CMV co-occurrence was scored with hypergeometric tests, and a repertoire-size bias correction was applied to TCR pairs. To estimate false discovery rates, a later analysis permuted the HLA or CMV assignments 20 times. A later analysis grouped co-occurring TCRs with DBSCAN, adding TCRdist sequence similarity when clustering within HLA-allele-positive subsets. Co-occurrence clustering excluded repertoires with fewer than 30,000 or more than 120,000 public chains, plus five with anomalous nucleotide sharing. TCRdb stores this immuneACCESS table with in-frame sequences only. Part of the clones is absent; in the studies checked, under half of the shortfall reflects unresolved V genes, and no reason is known for the rest. Clonal size and the V and J genes are those of that table, whereas D and trimming came from the DNA. This sample's table has entries for about 25,000 clones. The ten largest clones represent around 17% of the sample.

Here is what the overall study found, with its caveats: A later genetic analysis associated a missense DCLRE1C variant with V-gene and J-gene trimming of TCR beta chains, and an independent cohort replicated the association. Specific HLA alleles were associated with 15,000 to 20,000 TCR beta sequences at a false discovery rate of 0.05 in a later analysis. A later analysis found that HLA-associated TCR beta chains were more clonally expanded and had lower generation probabilities than equally common non-associated chains. Strong co-occurrence of HLA alleles, especially DR and DQ, made assigning TCR associations to individual alleles difficult. The cohort was sequenced for TCR beta chains only, and without alpha or paired-chain data the features that could be detected were limited. Cytomegalovirus status was reported to be diagnosed by the classifier with high specificity and sensitivity in both the original and validation cohorts. Some IMGT-functional V segments, including TRBV6-2 and TRBV6-3, could not be told apart with the 87-base-pair reads, so those segments were excluded. Most TCR sequences were seen in very few donors, while some public TCRs were found in many individuals. Sequencing depth was assumed to be roughly uniform across donors in the presence/absence analyses, though that assumption may not hold. According to a later genetic analysis, donors in an Asian-associated ancestry cluster had fewer N-insertions in productive TCRs than the roughly 670-donor mean. Immune exposure information for the cohort was limited to CMV serostatus. Because HLA typing was unavailable for some donors at each locus, only the typed subset was used in association tests. Most CMV-associated TCR beta chains appeared to be HLA-restricted in a later analysis, and the HLA associations seemed to be driven largely by CMV exposure. Correlated functional status among segregating V segments might be attributable to linkage disequilibrium, but an unknown experimental factor could not be ruled out. In vitro tests confirmed that a few of the cytomegalovirus-associated TCR beta chains recognize cytomegalovirus antigens. Because counts were too low, seventeen rarely observed V segments, including chromosome 9 orphons, were left out of the earlier analysis of approximately 500 of the donors. It was suggested by the authors that the approach could potentially be generalized to other disease states and immunological phenotypes. In a later analysis, several top co-occurrence clusters were reported to appear linked to parvovirus B19, influenza, CMV and Epstein-Barr virus. The sequencing pipeline was judged likely to have produced a cluster of highly shared sequence variants as a technical artifact. A further reported finding was that TCR beta sequences accurately predicted the HLA-A and HLA-B alleles for most subjects in the first cohort. A total of 150 to 200 TCR beta chains were listed by the study as associated with cytomegalovirus. In a later analysis, TCR association rates were found to vary across HLA loci, with the most associated TCRs seen for DRB1 alleles and the fewest for HLA-C alleles. In an earlier analysis of roughly 500 of the donors, most TCR beta V segments appeared in productive rearrangements about 87% or about 30% of the time, broadly matching IMGT annotations.

Source material: PBMCs. The chain joins TRBV10-2 to TRBJ2-7; no D gene can be assigned with confidence. The TCR comes from a male donor in good health and CMV-seropositive. CDR3 region: CASSLGPKDYEQYF. The nucleotides are TGCGCCAGCAGCCTGGGCCCGAAGGACTACGAGCAGTACTTC.